These 29 T cell receptor beta chains originate from one sample sequenced in a study of cytomegalovirus exposure and HLA in healthy donors. The PCR had 60 Vbeta and 13 Jbeta primers. The assay was immunoSEQ multiplex PCR, and TCRdb's table has in-frame clones only and misses some. The sample includes some 190,000 clones, roughly four fifths seen only once; the top ten take around 1.5%. The source material was PBMCs. The receptors derive from a man between 18 and 35 years old in good health and CMV-seronegative.

The rearrangement links TRBV5-4 to TRBJ1-6, with a weak D call TRBD1 (5 bases). Germline V lookup: CDR1 SGHNT, CDR2 YYREEE (reference sequence). The V end lost 7 bases, the J end lost 5 bases, and 13 bases lay between the germline ends. The CDR3 covers 14 residues. CDR3 sequence: CASSDPRDNSPLHF. The DNA of the CDR3 is TGTGCCAGCTCCGACCCCAGGGATAATTCACCCCTCCACTTT.

The chain carries TRBV5-8 and TRBJ1-4, with a weak D call TRBD1 (6 bases). This CDR3 contains 16 residues. Germline-derived CDR1 and CDR2 are SGHTS and YDEGEE. V lost 5 bases and J 13 bases, leaving 27 bases between the germline ends. CDR3 DNA: TGTGCCAGCAGGCGGACCGACAGGCCACTCAATGAGGGACTGTTTTTT. Its translation is CASRRTDRPLNEGLFF. Full variable domain (missing parts from reference TRBV5-8 and TRBJ1-4): EAGVTQSPTHLIKTRGQQATLRCSPISGHTSVYWYQQALGLGLQFLLWYDEGEERNRGNFPPRFSGRQFPNYSSELNVNALELEDSALYLCASRRTDRPLNEGLFFGSGTQLSVL.

This rearrangement joins TRBV19 to TRBJ2-7; 9 bases fit TRBD1. V shed 9 bases, J shed 7 bases, and the junction held 16 bases outside the gene matches. This CDR3 spans 15 amino acids. Per the germline V gene, CDR1 is LNHDA and CDR2 is SQIVND (reference sequence). In nucleotides, the CDR3 is TGTGCCAGCACCCCAGAGGGACAGGGTTATCGAGAGCAGTACTTC. Amino acid sequence: CASTPEGQGYREQYF.

The chain recombines TRBV4-2 with TRBJ2-7, with 8 nucleotides matching TRBD1. The CDR3 covers 16 residues. V trimming: 3 bases; J trimming: 0 bases; junction bases outside the gene matches: 7. Per the germline V gene, CDR1 is LGHNA and CDR2 is YNFKEQ. The CDR3 DNA reads as TGTGCCAGCAGCCAGGAGACAGGGGTTAGCTCCTACGAGCAGTACTTC. It yields the protein CASSQETGVSSYEQYF.

The chain links TRBV10-1 to TRBJ2-1, with D possibly matching TRBD1 (6 bases). The V gene lost 0 bases and the J gene lost 3 bases, with 9 bases spanning the gap. This CDR3 is built from 15 residues. Per the germline V gene, CDR1 is WNHNN and CDR2 is SYGVQD (reference sequence). CDR3: CASSESWDNYNEQFF. CDR3 sequence (DNA): TGCGCCAGCAGTGAGTCATGGGACAACTACAATGAGCAGTTCTTC.

The V and J genes are TRBV7-6 and TRBJ1-1; D is undetermined. V was trimmed by 1 base and J by 6 bases, leaving 9 bases between them. Per germline, CDR1 SGHVS and CDR2 FNYEAQ. The CDR3 has 13 amino acids. This CDR3 is CASSLVLGAEAFF. In nucleotides, the CDR3 is TGTGCCAGCAGCTTAGTACTAGGCGCTGAAGCTTTCTTT.

The chain employs TRBV18 and TRBJ2-3, with D possibly matching TRBD2 (5 bases). V lost 0 bases to trimming and J lost 1 base, with 11 bases between them. CDR3 size: 16 residues. CDR1 is KGHSH and CDR2 is LQKENI in the germline V gene. The CDR3 protein is CASSPPTPAGTDTQYF. In nucleotides, the CDR3 is TGTGCCAGCTCACCACCAACCCCAGCGGGCACAGATACGCAGTATTTT.

The chain carries TRBV14 and TRBJ1-1, with a weak D call TRBD1 (5 bases). Germline CDR1 reads SGHDN; CDR2 reads FVKESK. The CDR3 totals 17 residues. Trimming took 6 bases from V and 5 from J, leaving 25 bases between them. DNA for the CDR3: TGTGCCAGCAGGAAACCCGGGACTGAAGGGCTAGTAACTGAAGCTTTCTTT. Translated, it gives CASRKPGTEGLVTEAFF.

The CDR3 is CASSRGERQGVEKLFF. For the CDR3, the DNA is TGCGCCAGCAGCCGCGGGGAAAGGCAGGGAGTTGAAAAACTGTTTTTT. This rearrangement joins TRBV4-1 to TRBJ1-4; TRBD1 might be the D (5 bases). V dropped 4 bases and J dropped 7 bases, with 19 bases sitting between them. The CDR3 runs to 16 residues. Germline V gene data show CDR1 as MGHRA and CDR2 as YSYEKL.

This rearrangement joins TRBV5-3 to TRBJ1-3; TRBD1 agrees at 10 bases. TRBV5-3 is an open reading frame, and its role is uncertain. This CDR3 has 16 amino acids. V shed 2 bases, J shed 6 bases, and the junction held 8 bases outside the gene matches. The CDR3 DNA is TGTGCCAGAAGCTTCCGGGACAGGGGTATTGTAAACACCATATATTTT. It yields the protein CARSFRDRGIVNTIYF.

V and J are TRBV19 and TRBJ2-1; 8 bases map to TRBD2. The length of the CDR3 is 16 residues. Germline trimming cut 2 bases from V and 5 bases from J; bases unmatched to any gene: 8. Germline V gene sequence: CDR1 LNHDA, CDR2 SQIVND (reference sequence). CDR3 bases: TGTGCCAGTAGTATACGCGGGCGGGGGGACCACAATGAGCAGTTCTTC. It translates to CASSIRGRGDHNEQFF.

The V call is TRBV4-1, the J call TRBJ2-7; D gene ambiguous. CDR1 is MGHRA and CDR2 is YSYEKL in the germline V gene. This CDR3 is built from 13 residues. V lost 1 base, J lost 3 bases, and 7 bases lay in between. In DNA, the CDR3 is TGCGCCAGCAGCCAAGCCCCCGGCTACGAGCAGTACTTC. Translated: CASSQAPGYEQYF.

The gene calls are TRBV28 and TRBJ1-2; D unresolved. The V and J ends lost 7 bases and 4 bases respectively, with 16 bases between them. Germline V gene lookup returns CDR1 MDHEN and CDR2 SYDVKM. The CDR3 is 14 residues long. As DNA, the CDR3 is TGTGCCAGCAACGATGGGCGGGCCCTCTATGGCTACACCTTC. This translates into CASNDGRALYGYTF.

This clone has a single count. V usage is TRBV28 and J usage is TRBJ1-5; a weak D match, TRBD1 (6 bases). The ends were cut back, 8 bases at V and 1 base at J, with 15 bases in the middle. Germline V lookup: CDR1 MDHEN, CDR2 SYDVKM. The CDR3 is 15 residues long. The CDR3 here is CASHQGYGSNQPQHF. Here the CDR3 DNA reads TGTGCCAGCCACCAGGGGTACGGGAGCAATCAGCCCCAGCATTTT.

The chain joins TRBV5-1 to TRBJ1-6, with 8 bases lining up with TRBD1. Germline-derived CDR1 and CDR2 are SGHRS and YFSETQ. CDR3 length: 15 residues. With 3 bases clipped from V and 7 bases from J, the junction kept 6 bases outside the gene matches. The CDR3 DNA sequence: TGCGCCAGCAGCTCCGGGACAGGAAAGAATTCACCCCTCCACTTT. This encodes CASSSGTGKNSPLHF.

V gene TRBV6-6 combines with J gene TRBJ1-2; 9 nucleotides align to TRBD1. The V and J ends lost 0 bases and 6 bases, in that order; junction bases with no gene match: 8. CDR3 length equals 16 residues. CDR1 and CDR2 from the germline V gene are MNHNY and SVGAGI (reference sequence). CDR3 sequence reads: CASSYSASGQGNGYTF. CDR3 DNA sequence: TGTGCCAGCAGTTACTCCGCATCCGGACAGGGGAATGGCTACACCTTC.

The J gene is TRBJ2-3, the V gene TRBV11-1; TRBD2 aligns across 10 bases. Looked up from germline, CDR1 is SGHAT and CDR2 is FQDESV (reference sequence). With 5 bases clipped from V and 1 base from J, the junction kept 6 bases outside the gene matches. The CDR3 consists of 16 residues. The CDR3 protein is CASSPLAGVGTDTQYF. In DNA form, the CDR3 reads TGTGCCAGCAGCCCCCTAGCGGGAGTAGGCACAGATACGCAGTATTTT. The complete variable domain, with remaining parts taken from reference TRBV11-1 and TRBJ2-3, reads EAEVAQSPRYKITEKSQAVAFWCDPISGHATLYWYRQILGQGPELLVQFQDESVVDDSQLPKDRFSAERLKGVDSTLKIQPAELGDSAMYLCASSPLAGVGTDTQYFGPGTRLTVL.

The genes are TRBV28 and TRBJ1-1; no clear D. The CDR3 has 17 amino acids. The germline V gene encodes CDR1 MDHEN and CDR2 SYDVKM. Trimming removed 3 bases from V and 0 bases from J, with 17 bases in between. In nucleotides, the CDR3 is TGTGCCAGCAGTTTGGCCGGCGGAGCCTTCATGAACACTGAAGCTTTCTTT. The encoded protein is CASSLAGGAFMNTEAFF.

The V gene is TRBV6-5, the J gene TRBJ2-3; TRBD2 is a possible D gene (5 bases). The CDR3 length is 16 residues. Deletions cut 1 base from V and 4 bases from J, with 15 bases between. CDR1 and CDR2 (germline): MNHEY, SVGAGI. This CDR3 reads CASSYWRGLDADTQYF. The CDR3, as DNA: TGTGCCAGCAGTTACTGGCGAGGACTCGACGCAGATACGCAGTATTTT.

As DNA, the CDR3 is TGTGCCAGCAGTCGACAGGGGGCTACCCAAGAGACCCAGTACTTC. It specifies CASSRQGATQETQYF. The rearrangement links TRBV6-5 to TRBJ2-5, with 10 bases lining up with TRBD1. In germline, CDR1 is MNHEY, CDR2 SVGAGI. The trim removed 5 bases at V and 1 base at J, leaving 4 bases unmatched. The CDR3 consists of 15 residues.

V usage is TRBV6-5 and J usage is TRBJ1-6, with 7 bases aligning to TRBD1. The ends lost 9 bases at V and 1 base at J; junction bases unmatched: 6. CDR1 MNHEY and CDR2 SVGAGI come from the germline V gene. The CDR3 spans 15 residues. In nucleotides, the CDR3 is TGTGCCAGTAAATCCAGGGGGTCCTATAATTCACCCCTCCACTTT. Translated, it gives CASKSRGSYNSPLHF.

The CDR3 sequence: CASSPGDRDYEQYF. CDR3 DNA sequence: TGTGCCAGCAGCCCGGGAGACCGGGATTACGAGCAGTACTTC. This chain links TRBV7-3 with TRBJ2-7; TRBD2 might be the D (6 bases). The CDR3 runs 14 residues. Trimming pared 5 bases from V and 4 bases from J, leaving 15 bases between. CDR1 and CDR2 from the germline V gene are SGHTA and FQGTGA.

Notes on this clone: Different DNA sequences within this sample yield the same CDR3. J is TRBJ1-5 and V is TRBV30, with a tentative D call TRBD1 (6 bases). The CDR3 runs to 13 residues. V was trimmed by 4 bases and J by 1 base, leaving 8 bases between them. The germline V gene encodes CDR1 GTSNPN and CDR2 SVGIG (reference sequence). The CDR3 spells CAWTQGSNQPQHF. CDR3 DNA: TGTGCCTGGACGCAGGGGAGCAATCAGCCCCAGCATTTT.

The chain combines TRBV5-1 with TRBJ2-3; 7 nucleotides line up with TRBD1. Germline trimming cut 4 bases from V and 2 bases from J; bases unmatched to any gene: 4. The CDR3 contains 14 residues. CDR1 is SGHRS, CDR2 YFSETQ, per germline. In DNA, the CDR3 is TGCGCCAGCAGCAGGGGACAGTCCACAGATACGCAGTATTTT. It translates to CASSRGQSTDTQYF. The full variable domain, completed using reference TRBV5-1 and TRBJ2-3, is KAGVTQTPRYLIKTRGQQVTLSCSPISGHRSVSWYQQTPGQGLQFLFEYFSETQRNKGNFPGRFSGRQFSNSRSEMNVSTLELGDSALYLCASSRGQSTDTQYFGPGTRLTVL.

The chain couples TRBV10-1 to TRBJ2-5; 10 bases map to TRBD2. This CDR3 is built from 16 residues. The germline V gene encodes CDR1 WNHNN and CDR2 SYGVQD (reference sequence). The trim removed 0 bases at V and 5 bases at J, leaving 6 bases unmatched. As DNA, the CDR3 is TGCGCCAGCAGTGAGTCCAGCGGGAGGGGTGAGGAGACCCAGTACTTC. Translation gives CASSESSGRGEETQYF.

The J gene is TRBJ2-2, the V gene TRBV7-6; tentatively, D is TRBD2 (6 bases). V was cut by 5 bases and J by 4 bases, with 20 bases left in between. Germline V CDR1 and CDR2: SGHVS, FNYEAQ. The CDR3 has 17 amino acids. The CDR3 DNA follows: TGTGCCAGCAGCCCCCGGTCTTCCGGGACTTCCACCGGGGAGCTGTTTTTT. This gives the protein CASSPRSSGTSTGELFF.

CDR3 sequence (DNA): TGTGCCAGCAGCGGCGGGGTCCCACCAGATACGCAGTATTTT. Translated, it gives CASSGGVPPDTQYF. The chain carries TRBV11-2 and TRBJ2-3, with D possibly matching TRBD2 (6 bases). Trimming pared 5 bases from V and 4 bases from J, leaving 13 bases between. Per the germline V gene, CDR1 is SGHAT and CDR2 is FQNNGV. The CDR3 loop spans 14 amino acids.

The rearrangement uses TRBV5-4 and TRBJ1-5; 9 nucleotides match TRBD1. V lost 0 bases and J lost 4; bases outside the gene matches: 2. Germline CDR1 reads SGHNT; CDR2 reads YYREEE (reference sequence). The CDR3 extends over 15 amino acids. CDR3 DNA sequence: TGTGCCAGCAGCTTGGGACAGGGGGGAAATCAGCCCCAGCATTTT. Translated: CASSLGQGGNQPQHF.

In its sample, this clone was seen a few times. This rearrangement joins TRBV9 to TRBJ2-3, with TRBD2 matching over 8 bases. V lost 2 bases and J lost 1; bases outside the gene matches: 6. The germline gives CDR1 SGDLS, CDR2 YYNGEE. CDR3 size: 16 residues. CDR3 DNA sequence: TGTGCCAGCAGCGTGGGAGCGGGAGAGGGCACAGATACGCAGTATTTT. Translated: CASSVGAGEGTDTQYF.